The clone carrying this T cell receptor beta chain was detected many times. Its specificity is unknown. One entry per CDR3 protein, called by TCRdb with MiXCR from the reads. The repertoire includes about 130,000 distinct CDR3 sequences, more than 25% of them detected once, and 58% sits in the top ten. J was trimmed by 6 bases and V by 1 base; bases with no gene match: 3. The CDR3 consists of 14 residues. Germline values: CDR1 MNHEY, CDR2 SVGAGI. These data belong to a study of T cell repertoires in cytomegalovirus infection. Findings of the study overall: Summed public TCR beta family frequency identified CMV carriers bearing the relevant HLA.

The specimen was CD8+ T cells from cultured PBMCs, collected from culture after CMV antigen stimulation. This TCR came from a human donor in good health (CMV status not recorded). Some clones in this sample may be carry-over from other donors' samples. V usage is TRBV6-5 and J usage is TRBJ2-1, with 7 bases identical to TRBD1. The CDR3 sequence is CASSYLQGFNEQFF. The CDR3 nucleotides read TGTGCCAGCAGTTACTTACAGGGGTTCAATGAGCAGTTCTTC.